The next 27 T cell receptor beta chains were all read from a single sample in a study of beta chain features in type 1 diabetes. Of the isolated RNA, all was reverse transcribed, and so the sequenced material was expressed TCRB transcripts. Repertoires were generated with immunoSEQ multiplex PCR, while TCRdb's copy carries only in-frame clones and drops some. The sample has 640,000 or so clones, around 15% seen once. General observations from the study: Type 1 diabetes patients showed a moderate but significant shortening of TCRB CDR3s in all four CD4+ subsets.

The antigens these receptors bind are not known. Source material: naive CD4+ T cells from blood. The source of these receptors is a man younger than 35 with type 1 diabetes.

CDR3 bases: TGTGCCAGCTCCCCCTCGTTTAATCAGCCCCAGCATTTT. Amino acids: CASSPSFNQPQHF. The chain carries TRBV18 and TRBJ1-5; the D is unclear. The germline V gene encodes CDR1 KGHSH and CDR2 LQKENI. V was clipped by 6 bases and J by 4 bases, with 10 bases between them. The CDR3 extends over 13 amino acids.

The chain carries TRBV20-1 and TRBJ2-7, with D possibly TRBD2 on 6 matching bases. Germline CDR1 and CDR2: DFQATT and SNEGSKA (reference sequence). This CDR3 is built from 11 residues. V lost 3 bases and J 9 bases, leaving 12 bases between the germline ends. The CDR3 here is CSASADYRQYF. For the CDR3, the DNA is TGCAGTGCTAGTGCGGACTATAGGCAGTACTTC.

This clone appeared a few times. Other DNA sequences in the sample encode the same CDR3. The gene calls are TRBV6-5 and TRBJ1-6; possibly TRBD1 for D (5 bases). Germline V CDR1 and CDR2: MNHEY, SVGAGI. Between the trimmed V and J ends, which lost 2 bases and 7 bases, there was a span of 9 bases. This CDR3 spans 14 amino acids. The DNA of the CDR3 is TGTGCCAGCAGTTACGGGGAGGGGAATTCACCCCTCCACTTT. It encodes CASSYGEGNSPLHF.

The chain joins TRBV30 to TRBJ2-5; 10 bases align to TRBD1. V lost 4 bases and J lost 7; bases outside the gene matches: 21. The CDR3 is 18 residues long. Germline assignment: CDR1 GTSNPN and CDR2 SVGIG (reference sequence). Written as DNA, the CDR3 is TGTGCCTGGAACCATCCGGGTGTAAATCGGGGGGACAGGGGGACCCAGTACTTC. Protein product: CAWNHPGVNRGDRGTQYF.

V gene TRBV4-1 combines with J gene TRBJ2-3; 14 nucleotides line up with TRBD2. Germline V gene lookup returns CDR1 MGHRA and CDR2 YSYEKL. The V gene end was trimmed by 8 bases and the J gene end by 0 bases; junction bases not matched to a gene: 16. This CDR3 has 20 amino acids. The CDR3 loop is CASPSGRTSGGPASTDTQYF. The CDR3 DNA reads as TGCGCCAGCCCGAGTGGCCGGACTAGCGGGGGGCCCGCTAGCACAGATACGCAGTATTTT.

The table lists this clone with a few counts. The V and J genes are TRBV6-6 and TRBJ2-7; D may be TRBD1 (5 bases). Germline V lookup: CDR1 MNHNY, CDR2 SVGAGI (reference sequence). This CDR3 comprises 12 residues. V was pared by 5 bases and J by 4 bases, with 9 bases between. The CDR3 spells CASSKTDYEQYF. In DNA form, the CDR3 reads TGTGCCAGCAGTAAGACAGATTACGAGCAGTACTTC.

This clone occurred a few times. The genes are TRBV15 and TRBJ2-1; D uncertain. V lost 0 bases and J lost 10, with 10 bases in between. The germline gives CDR1 LNHNV, CDR2 YYDKDF (reference sequence). The CDR3 sequence is 13 residues long. The CDR3 sequence: CATSREQGREQFF. In DNA, the CDR3 is TGTGCCACCAGCAGAGAGCAAGGAAGGGAGCAGTTCTTC.

This clone was counted a few times. This chain links TRBV14 with TRBJ2-7; the D call may be TRBD1 or TRBD2 (5 bases each). The CDR3 length is 16 residues. The ends were cut back, 0 bases at V and 5 bases at J, with 17 bases in the middle. The germline gives CDR1 SGHDN, CDR2 FVKESK. CDR3 region: CASSQDFGTPLDEQYF. The CDR3 DNA reads as TGTGCCAGCAGCCAAGATTTTGGGACCCCTCTGGACGAGCAGTACTTC.

This chain connects TRBV4-1 to TRBJ2-7; 9 nucleotides agree with TRBD1. Germline-derived CDR1 and CDR2 are MGHRA and YSYEKL. This CDR3 has 18 amino acids. V dropped 0 bases and J dropped 3; count of bases not matched to a gene: 12. The CDR3 here is CASSQDYVGTGTHYEQYF. CDR3 bases: TGCGCCAGCAGCCAAGATTATGTTGGGACAGGGACCCACTACGAGCAGTACTTC.

This chain connects TRBV4-1 to TRBJ1-4, with D unresolved. CDR1 and CDR2 from the germline V gene are MGHRA and YSYEKL. V dropped 6 bases and J dropped 4 bases, with 15 bases sitting between them. This CDR3 comprises 15 residues. CDR3 sequence (DNA): TGCGCCAGCAGTAATACCCGGGCCTTTAATGAAAAACTGTTTTTT. Amino acids: CASSNTRAFNEKLFF.

This clone has only a few counts. The CDR3 reads CASSIQRGRSDTQYF. As DNA, the CDR3 is TGTGCCAGTAGTATTCAGCGGGGGCGATCGGATACGCAGTATTTT. The chain employs TRBV19 and TRBJ2-3; TRBD2 aligns across 8 bases. Looked up from germline, CDR1 is LNHDA and CDR2 is SQIVND (reference sequence). V gave up 3 bases and J gave up 6 bases; unmatched junction bases: 8. The CDR3 runs to 15 residues.

A few counts support this clone. The chain recombines TRBV6-5 with TRBJ2-1; D is ambiguous. CDR1 MNHEY and CDR2 SVGAGI come from the germline V gene. With 6 bases removed from V and 0 bases from J, the gap between germline ends came to 12 bases. This CDR3 region has 15 residues. Here the CDR3 DNA reads TGTGCCAGCAGCCCCTATAGGAGCTCCTACAATGAGCAGTTCTTC. Residues: CASSPYRSSYNEQFF.

In this sample, this clone turned up a few times. The chain combines TRBV2 with TRBJ2-2; D tentatively reads TRBD1 or TRBD2 (5 bases each). The CDR3 extends over 16 amino acids. Germline V gene data show CDR1 as SNHLY and CDR2 as FYNNEI. V lost 2 bases and J lost 2, with 12 bases in between. The CDR3 bases are TGTGCCAGCAGTGAACAGCAGGGACCCAACACCGGGGAGCTGTTTTTT. It codes for CASSEQQGPNTGELFF.

This clone was detected a few times. The chain employs TRBV7-9 and TRBJ2-5, with D uncertain. The CDR3 extends over 14 amino acids. Germline V lookup: CDR1 SEHNR, CDR2 FQNEAQ (reference sequence). The V gene lost 3 bases and the J gene lost 5 bases, with 13 bases spanning the gap. Here the CDR3 DNA reads TGTGCCAGCAGCTTCAGAGGTGGCCTGGAGACCCAGTACTTC. Residues: CASSFRGGLETQYF.

This clone was picked up a small number of times. The gene calls are TRBV4-2 and TRBJ2-7; TRBD2 matches 10 bases. Germline V gene lookup returns CDR1 LGHNA and CDR2 YNFKEQ. The J segment lost 5 bases and the V segment lost 0 bases, leaving 7 bases of the junction unmatched. The length of the CDR3 is 16 residues. The CDR3: CASSQDLELAGDEQYF. The CDR3 region has the DNA TGTGCCAGCAGCCAAGATCTAGAGCTAGCGGGGGACGAGCAGTACTTC.

V usage is TRBV10-3 and J usage is TRBJ2-5, with TRBD1 as a possible D gene (5 bases). The V end was cut by 3 bases, the J end by 5 bases, with 10 bases between. Germline V gene lookup returns CDR1 ENHRY and CDR2 SYGVKD. CDR3 length: 13 residues. The CDR3 DNA reads as TGTGCCATCAGTGACTCCAGGGCGGAGACCCAGTACTTC. Translating gives CAISDSRAETQYF.

This clone was seen a handful of times. The V call is TRBV10-3, the J call TRBJ2-5; 7 bases map to TRBD1. The CDR3 is made up of 13 amino acids. Germline V gives CDR1 ENHRY, CDR2 SYGVKD. V was clipped by 4 bases and J by 2 bases; unmatched bases: 1. The DNA for the CDR3 is TGTGCCATCAGTGCGGGACAGCAAGAGACCCAGTACTTC. The encoded protein is CAISAGQQETQYF.

The gene calls are TRBV25-1 and TRBJ1-6; D remains unclear. CDR3 length equals 11 residues. From germline, CDR1 is MGHDK and CDR2 SYGVNS. V shed 4 bases and J shed 6 bases, with 1 base lying between them. The CDR3 region has the DNA TGTGCCAGCAGTGGTAATTCACCCCTCCACTTT. The encoded protein is CASSGNSPLHF.

The CDR3 sequence is CASSPDLLSYNSPLHF. DNA for the CDR3: TGTGCCAGCAGCCCCGACCTCCTCTCCTATAATTCACCCCTCCACTTT. The V gene is TRBV5-4, the J gene TRBJ1-6, with D uncertain. The CDR3 covers 16 residues. Germline CDR1 and CDR2: SGHNT and YYREEE (reference sequence). Between the trimmed V and J ends, which lost 4 bases and 0 bases, there was a span of 11 bases.

This clone was seen more than once but under ten times. This rearrangement joins TRBV5-1 to TRBJ2-6, with TRBD2 matching 7 bases. Per the germline V gene, CDR1 is SGHRS and CDR2 is YFSETQ. The CDR3 is made up of 17 amino acids. With 5 bases clipped from V and 0 bases from J, the junction kept 8 bases outside the gene matches. The CDR3 reads CASSVGLSNSGANVLTF. The CDR3 nucleotides are TGCGCCAGCAGTGTGGGACTATCAAACTCTGGGGCCAACGTCCTGACTTTC.

This chain joins TRBV25-1 and TRBJ1-3, with a tentative D call TRBD1 (5 bases). V gave up 3 bases and J gave up 8 bases, with 14 bases separating them. Germline V gene sequence: CDR1 MGHDK, CDR2 SYGVNS. This CDR3 comprises 14 residues. CDR3 protein: CASSDRQGGDTIYF. The CDR3 nucleotides are TGTGCCAGCAGTGATAGGCAGGGAGGGGACACCATATATTTT.

The J gene is TRBJ2-1, the V gene TRBV7-2; D is possibly TRBD2 (6 bases). Germline loops: CDR1 SGHTA, CDR2 FQGNSA. This CDR3 has 13 amino acids. Trimming took off 1 base at V and 8 bases at J, with 9 bases between the two ends. In DNA, the CDR3 is TGTGCCAGCAGCTTAGATCGGGGGTATGAGCAGTTCTTC. It yields the protein CASSLDRGYEQFF. Full variable domain (rest looked up from reference TRBV7-2 and TRBJ2-1): GAGVSQSPSNKVTEKGKDVELRCDPISGHTALYWYRQSLGQGLEFLIYFQGNSAPDKSGLPSDRFSAERTGGSVSTLTIQRTQQEDSAVYLCASSLDRGYEQFFGPGTRLTVL.

Notes on this clone: Other nucleotide sequences from this sample produce the same CDR3. The chain recombines TRBV28 with TRBJ2-5; D gene unclear. This CDR3 is built from 10 residues. With 4 bases removed from V and 5 bases from J, the gap between germline ends came to 2 bases. Germline V CDR1 and CDR2: MDHEN, SYDVKM. This CDR3 is CASSSETQYF. The CDR3 DNA is TGTGCCAGCAGTTCGGAGACCCAGTACTTC.

This clone was counted only a few times. This chain connects TRBV29-1 to TRBJ2-2; D is unclear. The CDR3 has 12 amino acids. CDR1 and CDR2 from the germline V gene are SQVTM and ANQGSEA. The V gene lost 3 bases and the J gene lost 2 bases, with 4 bases spanning the gap. CDR3 sequence reads: CSVDPNTGELFF. Here the CDR3 DNA reads TGCAGCGTTGACCCAAACACCGGGGAGCTGTTTTTT.

This clone was detected only a few times. The chain couples TRBV4-1 to TRBJ1-2; 8 nucleotides line up with TRBD1. The length of the CDR3 is 15 residues. Germline lookup yields CDR1 MGHRA and CDR2 YSYEKL. The V gene end was trimmed by 4 bases and the J gene end by 0 bases; junction bases not matched to a gene: 4. CDR3 protein: CASSLGQGPNYGYTF. The CDR3 region has the DNA TGCGCCAGCAGCCTTGGACAGGGACCTAACTATGGCTACACCTTC.

This clone has a handful of counts. The genes are TRBV7-9 and TRBJ2-5, with 7 bases identical to TRBD2. CDR1 SEHNR and CDR2 FQNEAQ come from the germline V gene (reference sequence). The J segment lost 1 base and the V segment lost 1 base, leaving 9 bases of the junction unmatched. The CDR3 contains 17 residues. In nucleotides, the CDR3 is TGTGCCAGCAGCTTAGGTGCCGGGGGGTTCGGCCAAGAGACCCAGTACTTC. Translation: CASSLGAGGFGQETQYF.

Turning to this clone: Other DNA sequences of this sample code for an identical CDR3. The chain recombines TRBV7-9 with TRBJ1-1, with D possibly matching TRBD1 (6 bases). Germline V gene lookup returns CDR1 SEHNR and CDR2 FQNEAQ (reference sequence). The ends were cut back, 3 bases at V and 1 base at J, with 9 bases in the middle. The CDR3 totals 14 residues. The CDR3 reads CASSFTGTNTEAFF. CDR3 nucleotides: TGTGCCAGCAGCTTTACAGGGACGAACACTGAAGCTTTCTTT.